This T cell receptor (beta chain) comes out of a study of T cell responses to AZD1222 COVID-19 vaccine. Study results and limitations: An increase in Spike-specific TCR breadth and depth was observed after two AZD1222 doses. Most donors were white British, females outnumbered males, and clonal diversity was possibly underestimated. The span of vaccine-associated CD4 TCRs extended across spike, with dominance at 160-218 and 743-854. Repertoire collection took place solely once the T cell response had peaked.

About this clone itself: Its antigen is as yet unknown.

Assay: immunoSEQ multiplex PCR; the TCRdb copy retains only in-frame clones and omits some. Here the sample spans under 150,000 clones, roughly 93% being singletons. V dropped 3 bases and J dropped 1; count of bases not matched to a gene: 2. The CDR3 consists of 15 residues. Germline CDR1 and CDR2: SGHTA and FQGNSA. The sequences come from peripheral blood, collected 28 days after the second AZD1222 dose. This clonotype was sampled from an adult who received the AZD1222 COVID-19 vaccine. The chain uses TRBV7-2 and TRBJ1-1; 10 bases match TRBD1. Here the CDR3 reads CASSFRTGGNTEAFF. The CDR3 DNA is TGTGCCAGCAGCTTTCGGACAGGGGGGAACACTGAAGCTTTCTTT.